This TCR beta chain was captured by sequencing in a study of PD-L1 blockade in urothelial cancer (dated 2017 in TCRdb). With respect to the entire study: Therapy was started at some point between 2012 and 2014 for all patients, and atezolizumab 1,200 mg was administered intravenously every 3 weeks. About 90% of the roughly 30 patients were identified as males with urothelial cancer of bladder origin, and a prior smoking history was reported by 18 of 29 patients. An ECOG performance status of 0 or 1 was recorded for the patients, and 0 to 3 prior chemotherapy regimens had been received by the patients. Blood samples were analyzed at 3 weeks after treatment start (second dose) and at 6 weeks after treatment start. Blood samples gave median yields of approximately 130,000 T cells and 65,000 to 85,000 unique TCRs, along with a median clonality of around 0.075. The study was an exploratory multi-omic analysis of somatic, immune and clinical correlates of response to PD-L1 blockade with atezolizumab in urothelial cancer. TCR sequencing covered pretreatment tumor samples and matched, serially collected peripheral blood taken before and after atezolizumab treatment. Durable clinical benefit meant progression-free survival longer than 6 months, and TCR features were also tested against progression-free and overall survival. In the same patients, pretreatment tumors underwent whole exome sequencing and RNA sequencing in addition to TCR sequencing. Durable clinical benefit was achieved by nine patients but not by the remaining 20. Around 30 patients had pretreatment blood TCR-seq, approximately 24 had at least one posttreatment blood collection, and approximately 24 had tumor TCR-seq. What the study reported, not specific to this receptor: Because the sample size was small (n of about 30) and many of the analyses were exploratory, the results are meant to be hypothesis-generating. At 3 weeks after the start of treatment, tumor-associated TCR clones in peripheral blood had expanded more in patients with durable benefit (n ≈ 22, p = 0.022). Improved progression-free and overall survival was found to be associated with pretreatment peripheral blood TCR clonality below the median.

V sheds 3 bases and J sheds 4 bases, leaving 9 bases between their ends. The germline V gene encodes CDR1 SGHTA and CDR2 FQGNSA. The CDR3 sequence holds 14 residues, the cysteine and phenylalanine included. Kept here is only the CDR3 DNA, which spans 42 bases and is read in frame from base 1. Synthetic TCR analog templates were spiked into each PCR so that absolute template abundance could be estimated from read counts. The immunoSEQ assay was used to amplify TCRbeta CDR3 regions from genomic DNA with bias-controlled V and J gene primers. Sequencing of rearranged TCRbeta segments was performed at approximately 20X coverage. The authors' analysis ran thus. Clustering was used to correct sequencing errors, and CDR3s were annotated against IMGT so that V, D and J genes could be assigned. Downstream analyses used only productive TCRbeta rearrangements, leaving out any out-of-frame or stop-codon sequences. Clonality was computed as one minus Shannon entropy normalized by the log of the number of unique productive sequences. Clones differing between time points or between blood and tumor were identified by Fisher's exact test with Benjamini-Hochberg correction at adjusted p below 0.01. This is the immuneACCESS table as TCRdb keeps it, with only in-frame sequences that have V and J called. A part of the clones is gone; compared with another copy, unresolved V genes explain less than half, and the rest is unexplained. Clone size and the V and J calls come from that table; the DNA yielded D and trimming. This sample holds fewer than 50,000 clones; about nine tenths were observed only once. Around 8% of the sample is held by the ten biggest clonotypes.

A cohort of roughly 30 patients with locally advanced or metastatic urothelial carcinoma, treated at Memorial Sloan Kettering on a trial protocol, was included. Peripheral blood mononuclear cells were collected pretreatment and during treatment, with between 1 and 8 total time points obtained per patient. The Qiagen DNeasy Blood extraction kit was used to purify genomic DNA from total PBMCs and tumor samples. PBMCs were collected pretreatment and during treatment and were isolated and stored as previously described. On this clone: Its antigen remains unidentified. No clone much larger than this one lies a single base away; base qualities are absent.

The TCR was taken from a man in his 70s with urothelial cancer. The sequences come from PBMCs, collected around atezolizumab (anti-PD-L1) treatment. The chain uses TRBV7-2 and TRBJ2-2; the D gene is unclear. The DNA is TGTGCCAGCAGCTTCCTGGGCGCCACCGGGGAGCTGTTTTTT. This yields the protein CASSFLGATGELFF.